Below are 11 T cell receptor beta chains sequenced from a single sample in a study of human CD8 memory T cell subsets. The authors made TCR beta libraries using UMI-labeled 5' RACE. TCRdb reanalyzed the 5' RACE reads and collapses them to one entry per CDR3 protein, without DNA. This sample's clone table lists about 5,600 distinct CDR3 sequences. The sequenced sample consisted of CD8+ effector memory T cells (TEM) sorted from PBMCs. Sample subset: effector memory CD8 T cells, CCR7- CD45RO+ CD95+. The receptor set was obtained from a human donor in good health.

This chain links TRBV5-6 with TRBJ2-7; the D call of TRBD1 rests on TCRdb alone, since no DNA is present to check it. The CDR3 is made up of 12 amino acids. Germline V gives CDR1 SGHDT, CDR2 YYEEEE. CDR3 residues: CASSGTGYEQYF.

This rearrangement joins TRBV10-1 to TRBJ2-2. The CDR3 loop spans 14 amino acids. Germline-derived CDR1 and CDR2 are WNHNN and SYGVQD (reference sequence). CDR3 in amino acids: CASSVNGESGELFF.

In terms of frequency, this clonotype is medium-sized. The rearrangement links TRBV12-3 or TRBV12-4 to TRBJ2-7; without DNA, the TCRdb call of TRBD2 cannot be checked. This CDR3 comprises 16 residues. CDR3: CASSSITSGLNYEQYF.

This chain joins TRBV29-1 and TRBJ2-5; TCRdb's D call of TRBD2 is untestable without DNA. Germline V lookup: CDR1 SQVTM, CDR2 ANQGSEA. There are 12 residues in the CDR3. The CDR3 reads CSAGTSKETQYF.

This chain connects TRBV15 to TRBJ2-6; the TCRdb call, TRBD1, lacks DNA for checking. The CDR3 runs to 15 residues. Germline values: CDR1 LNHNV, CDR2 YYDKDF (reference sequence). This CDR3 is CATSPDSGGANVLTF.

CDR3 protein: CASSLAYNEQFF. This rearrangement joins TRBV7-9 to TRBJ2-1. Germline CDR1 is SEHNR and CDR2 is FQNEAQ (reference sequence). The CDR3 consists of 12 residues.

In terms of frequency, this clonotype is medium-sized. This rearrangement joins TRBV28 to TRBJ2-5; the TRBD1 assignment by TCRdb is unverifiable without DNA. The CDR3 has 15 residues. CDR1 and CDR2 (germline): MDHEN, SYDVKM. This CDR3 reads CASSSPVGGKETQYF. Supplemented by reference TRBV28 and TRBJ2-5, the full variable domain reads DVKVTQSSRYLVKRTGEKVFLECVQDMDHENMFWYRQDPGLGLRLIYFSYDVKMKEKGDIPEGYSVSREKKERFSLILESASTNQTSMYLCASSSPVGGKETQYFGPGTRLLVL.

The chain couples TRBV11-2 to TRBJ2-5; TCRdb reports TRBD2, a call that lacks DNA to check it against. This CDR3 spans 14 amino acids. Germline CDR1 SGHAT, CDR2 FQNNGV. The CDR3 is CASSLGALQETQYF.

The chain links TRBV28 to TRBJ2-1; TCRdb selects TRBD1, and the lack of DNA leaves this call unchecked. The germline V gene has CDR1 MDHEN and CDR2 SYDVKM. The CDR3 runs to 15 residues. CDR3 sequence: CASSFTYRGANEQFF.

V usage is TRBV3-1 and J usage is TRBJ2-3; the TRBD1 assignment by TCRdb is unverifiable without DNA. CDR1 is LGHDT, CDR2 YNNKEL, per germline (reference sequence). The CDR3 covers 15 residues. This CDR3 reads CASSQESTGQDTQYF.

The rearrangement links TRBV6-4 to TRBJ2-1; TCRdb calls TRBD2, which cannot be checked without DNA. The CDR3 runs to 13 residues. Germline V gene data show CDR1 as MRHNA and CDR2 as SNTAGT. The CDR3 protein is CASSDSTSGSQFF.